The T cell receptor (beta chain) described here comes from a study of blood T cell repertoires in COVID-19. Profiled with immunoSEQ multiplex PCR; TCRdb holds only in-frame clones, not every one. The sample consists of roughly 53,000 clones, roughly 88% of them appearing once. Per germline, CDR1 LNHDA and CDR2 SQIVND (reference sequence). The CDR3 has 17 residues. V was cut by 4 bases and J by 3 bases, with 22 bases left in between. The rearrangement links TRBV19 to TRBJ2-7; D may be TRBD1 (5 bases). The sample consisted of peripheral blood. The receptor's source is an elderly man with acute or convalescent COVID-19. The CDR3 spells CASSKGASTGQDYEQYF. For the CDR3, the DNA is TGTGCCAGTAGTAAAGGGGCGTCAACAGGCCAAGACTACGAGCAGTACTTC.